The rows below give T cell receptor beta chains drawn from one sample of a study of identical twins. TCRdb re-analysed the 5' RACE reads in MiXCR, keeping a single row per CDR3 protein. The sample holds fewer than 250,000 distinct CDR3 sequences, approximately 7% seen once. This sample also appeared in a second study, on yellow fever vaccine responses in identical twins.

The sample taken for sequencing was memory (CD45RO+) T cells sorted from blood. The receptors here all came from a woman in her late teens or twenties in good health. The CDR3 runs from the conserved cysteine through the conserved F or W. The D gene is left open where the match is weak. The listing skips clone size in some rows; elsewhere it reads once, few, many or a size class.

d_call: .
v_call: TRBV27
j_call: TRBJ1-6
clone_size: few
cdr3_aa: CATRSSRNSPLHF
cdr3_nt: TGTGCCACCAGATCTAGCAGGAATTCACCCCTCCACTTT

d_call: .
v_call: TRBV28
j_call: TRBJ2-3
clone_size: few
cdr3_aa: CASSFFNRGGTQYF
cdr3_nt: TGTGCCAGCAGTTTTTTCAACAGGGGAGGTACGCAGTATTTT

d_call: .
v_call: TRBV20-1
j_call: TRBJ1-2
clone_size: few
cdr3_aa: CSAETTGLNYGYTF
cdr3_nt: TGCAGTGCGGAAACGACAGGACTTAACTATGGCTACACCTTC

d_call: .
v_call: TRBV6-1
j_call: TRBJ2-7
clone_size: many
cdr3_aa: CASNPAGRYEQYF
cdr3_nt: TGTGCCAGCAATCCGGCAGGTCGCTACGAGCAGTACTTC

d_call: TRBD2
v_call: TRBV2
j_call: TRBJ2-1
clone_size: many
cdr3_aa: CASCRLAGGNNEQFF
cdr3_nt: TGTGCAAGCTGCCGACTAGCGGGAGGCAACAATGAGCAGTTCTTC

d_call: TRBD2
v_call: TRBV5-1
j_call: TRBJ2-3
clone_size: few
cdr3_aa: CASSPSVAGGPTDTQYF
cdr3_nt: TGCGCCAGCAGCCCCTCGGTAGCGGGGGGCCCGACAGATACGCAGTATTTT

d_call: TRBD2
v_call: TRBV29-1
j_call: TRBJ2-1
clone_size: .
cdr3_aa: CSSGGTIEQFF
cdr3_nt: TGCAGCTCGGGGGGAACAATAGAGCAGTTCTTC

d_call: .
v_call: TRBV15
j_call: TRBJ2-1
clone_size: few
cdr3_aa: CATSREQGGYNEQFF
cdr3_nt: TGTGCCACCAGCAGAGAACAGGGAGGGTACAATGAGCAGTTCTTC

d_call: .
v_call: TRBV11-2
j_call: TRBJ1-1
clone_size: few
cdr3_aa: CASSLLQMNTEAFF
cdr3_nt: TGTGCCAGCAGCTTATTACAGATGAACACTGAAGCTTTCTTT

d_call: .
v_call: TRBV7-9
j_call: TRBJ2-2
clone_size: many
cdr3_aa: CASISKRNTGELFF
cdr3_nt: TGTGCCAGCATCAGCAAGCGGAACACCGGGGAGCTGTTTTTT

d_call: TRBD2
v_call: TRBV7-9
j_call: TRBJ2-1
clone_size: .
cdr3_aa: CASRNSGSLNEQFF
cdr3_nt: TGTGCCAGCAGGAATAGCGGGAGTCTGAATGAGCAGTTCTTC

d_call: TRBD2
v_call: TRBV4-2
j_call: TRBJ2-3
clone_size: few
cdr3_aa: CASSQGWTSGGSDTQYF
cdr3_nt: TGTGCCAGCAGCCAAGGATGGACTAGCGGAGGTTCAGATACGCAGTATTTT

d_call: .
v_call: TRBV7-2
j_call: TRBJ2-2
clone_size: .
cdr3_aa: CASSLAAANTGELFF
cdr3_nt: TGTGCCAGCAGCTTAGCGGCAGCCAACACCGGGGAGCTGTTTTTT

d_call: .
v_call: TRBV5-1
j_call: TRBJ2-5
clone_size: many
cdr3_aa: CASSLGQDTETQYF
cdr3_nt: TGCGCCAGCAGCTTGGGACAGGATACGGAGACCCAGTACTTC

d_call: TRBD1
v_call: TRBV29-1
j_call: TRBJ2-1
clone_size: few
cdr3_aa: CSVFRQGSNEQFF
cdr3_nt: TGCAGCGTTTTCAGACAGGGGAGTAATGAGCAGTTCTTC

d_call: .
v_call: TRBV15
j_call: TRBJ2-1
clone_size: .
cdr3_aa: CATSRAGNHEQFF
cdr3_nt: TGTGCCACCAGCAGAGCAGGTAACCATGAGCAGTTCTTC

d_call: TRBD1
v_call: TRBV10-3
j_call: TRBJ2-6
clone_size: few
cdr3_aa: CAISAGGLVSGANVLTF
cdr3_nt: TGTGCCATCAGTGCAGGGGGTTTAGTCTCTGGGGCCAACGTCCTGACTTTC

d_call: .
v_call: TRBV11-2
j_call: TRBJ2-6
clone_size: .
cdr3_aa: CASSSTSGANVLTF
cdr3_nt: TGTGCCAGCAGCTCCACCTCTGGGGCCAACGTCCTGACTTTC

d_call: TRBD1
v_call: TRBV14
j_call: TRBJ1-2
clone_size: .
cdr3_aa: CASSQDPARWGQGNGYTF
cdr3_nt: TGTGCCAGCAGCCAAGATCCGGCGCGCTGGGGACAGGGGAATGGCTACACCTTC

d_call: TRBD1
v_call: TRBV29-1
j_call: TRBJ2-2
clone_size: many
cdr3_aa: CSVPKSGTGDTGELFF
cdr3_nt: TGCAGCGTCCCCAAAAGTGGGACAGGGGACACCGGGGAGCTGTTTTTT

d_call: .
v_call: TRBV28
j_call: TRBJ2-7
clone_size: .
cdr3_aa: CASRRIPGAYEQYF
cdr3_nt: TGTGCCAGCCGGCGCATCCCCGGGGCCTACGAGCAGTACTTC

d_call: TRBD2
v_call: TRBV4-2
j_call: TRBJ2-3
clone_size: .
cdr3_aa: CASSQDLDIAGGGSDTQYF
cdr3_nt: TGTGCCAGCAGCCAAGATCTGGATATAGCGGGGGGTGGGTCTGATACGCAGTATTTT

d_call: TRBD1
v_call: TRBV4-1
j_call: TRBJ2-1
clone_size: many
cdr3_aa: CASSQDAPGTAYNEQFF
cdr3_nt: TGCGCCAGCAGCCAAGATGCGCCCGGGACAGCTTACAATGAGCAGTTCTTC

d_call: TRBD2
v_call: TRBV7-9
j_call: TRBJ2-3
clone_size: few
cdr3_aa: CASRGGRVTDTQYF
cdr3_nt: TGTGCCAGCCGCGGGGGGCGGGTGACAGATACGCAGTATTTT

d_call: TRBD1
v_call: TRBV28
j_call: TRBJ2-1
clone_size: many
cdr3_aa: CASSSGGANYNEQFF
cdr3_nt: TGTGCCAGCAGTTCAGGGGGCGCGAACTACAATGAGCAGTTCTTC

d_call: .
v_call: TRBV6-6
j_call: TRBJ2-1
clone_size: few
cdr3_aa: CASSDPPGEQFF
cdr3_nt: TGTGCCAGCAGTGACCCCCCGGGCGAGCAGTTCTTC

d_call: TRBD2
v_call: TRBV5-6
j_call: TRBJ2-1
clone_size: few
cdr3_aa: CASSFRLAGSTYNEQFF
cdr3_nt: TGTGCCAGCAGCTTTAGGCTAGCGGGCTCCACCTACAATGAGCAGTTCTTC

d_call: TRBD2
v_call: TRBV12-3/TRBV12-4
j_call: TRBJ2-1
clone_size: many
cdr3_aa: CASSGMAGGSNEQFF
cdr3_nt: TGTGCCAGCAGTGGGATGGCGGGAGGTAGCAATGAGCAGTTCTTC

d_call: .
v_call: TRBV24-1
j_call: TRBJ2-1
clone_size: many
cdr3_aa: CATSDDPLRDISYNEQFF
cdr3_nt: TGTGCCACCAGTGACGACCCTCTCCGGGACATTTCCTACAATGAGCAGTTCTTC

d_call: .
v_call: TRBV5-1
j_call: TRBJ2-7
clone_size: many
cdr3_aa: CASSLSRDNEQYF
cdr3_nt: TGCGCCAGCAGCTTGAGCAGGGACAACGAGCAGTACTTC

d_call: .
v_call: TRBV12-3/TRBV12-4
j_call: TRBJ1-1
clone_size: many
cdr3_aa: CASTRRSGQTNTEAFF
cdr3_nt: TGTGCCAGCACCCGGAGGTCGGGGCAGACGAACACTGAAGCTTTCTTT